In this sample, the clone carrying this T cell receptor beta chain turned up once. The data stem from a study of blood T cell repertoires in COVID-19. Trimming pared 2 bases from V and 0 bases from J, leaving 12 bases between. This CDR3 has 16 residues. CDR1 and CDR2 (germline): KGHSH, LQKENI. Original analysis: Reference gene primer amplification gave estimated nucleated cell counts. The data were produced by immunoSEQ multiplex PCR, yet TCRdb's version contains in-frame clones alone and is incomplete. V, J and clone size are taken as reported in that table, and D and trimming were inferred from the DNA itself. The sample includes a few hundred thousand clones, less than 90% of them seen just once.

This rearrangement joins TRBV18 to TRBJ2-3; D is uncertain. The receptor was derived from a woman aged 60-75 years who had recovered from COVID-19. Sequenced: PBMCs or T cells enriched from blood (not recorded which). CDR3: CASSPVQVPSTDTQYF. The CDR3 DNA is TGTGCCAGCTCACCAGTCCAGGTACCTAGCACAGATACGCAGTATTTT.